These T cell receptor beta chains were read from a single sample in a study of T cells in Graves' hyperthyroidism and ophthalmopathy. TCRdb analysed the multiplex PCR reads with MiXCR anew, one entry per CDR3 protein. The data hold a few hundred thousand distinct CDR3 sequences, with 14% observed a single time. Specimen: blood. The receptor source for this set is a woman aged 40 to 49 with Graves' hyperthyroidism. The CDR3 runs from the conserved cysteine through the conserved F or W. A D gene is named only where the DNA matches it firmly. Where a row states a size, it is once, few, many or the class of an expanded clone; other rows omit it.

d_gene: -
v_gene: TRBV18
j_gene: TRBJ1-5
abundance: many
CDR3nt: TGTGCCAGCTCCCCCGTTGATAGCAATCAGCCCCAGCATTTT
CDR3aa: CASSPVDSNQPQHF

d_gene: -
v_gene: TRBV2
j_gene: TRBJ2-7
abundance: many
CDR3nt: TGTGCCAGCGGCGGGCTAGCCTCCTACGAGCAGTACTTC
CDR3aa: CASGGLASYEQYF

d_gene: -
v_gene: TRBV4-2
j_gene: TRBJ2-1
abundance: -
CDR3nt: TGTGCCAGCATCATATCTTGGAATGAGCAGTTCTTC
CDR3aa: CASIISWNEQFF

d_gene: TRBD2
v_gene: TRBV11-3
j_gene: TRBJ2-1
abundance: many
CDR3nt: TGTGCCAGCAGCTTCCCGGGACTAGCGGAATACAATGAGCAGTTCTTC
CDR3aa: CASSFPGLAEYNEQFF

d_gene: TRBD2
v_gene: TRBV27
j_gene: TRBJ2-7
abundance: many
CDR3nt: TGTGCCAGCAGTCAACTCGGACTAGCGGGTTCCTACGAGCAGTACTTC
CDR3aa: CASSQLGLAGSYEQYF

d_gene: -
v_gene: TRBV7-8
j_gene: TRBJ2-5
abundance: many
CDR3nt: TGTGCCAGCAGCTTCGGGGTGGCCCAAGAGACCCAGTACTTC
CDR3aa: CASSFGVAQETQYF

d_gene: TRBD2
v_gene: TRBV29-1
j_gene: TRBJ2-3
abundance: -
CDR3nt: TGCAGCGTCACAAGACTAGCGGGAGAAGATACGCAGTATTTT
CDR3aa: CSVTRLAGEDTQYF

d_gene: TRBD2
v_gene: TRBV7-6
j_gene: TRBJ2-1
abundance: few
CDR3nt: TGTGCCAGCAGCCAGCCCCCGGGACTAGCTCTGGCTTTAAGCTCCTACAATGAGCAGTTCTTC
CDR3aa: CASSQPPGLALALSSYNEQFF

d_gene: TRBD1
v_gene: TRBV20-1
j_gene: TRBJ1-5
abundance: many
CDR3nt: TGCAGTGTTATAGGGGACAGGGTCGTTCAGCCCCAGCATTTT
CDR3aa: CSVIGDRVVQPQHF

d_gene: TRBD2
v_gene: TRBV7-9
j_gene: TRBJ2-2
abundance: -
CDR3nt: TGTGCCAGCAGCTTAGGAGCGGGAGGAAATGGAGGGGAGCTGTTTTTT
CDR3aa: CASSLGAGGNGGELFF

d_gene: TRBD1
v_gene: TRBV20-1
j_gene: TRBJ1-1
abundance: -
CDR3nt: TGCAGTGGGAACAGGGGTGGCACTGAAGCTTTCTTT
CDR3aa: CSGNRGGTEAFF

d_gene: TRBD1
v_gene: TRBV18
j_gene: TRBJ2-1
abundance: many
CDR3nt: TGTGCCAGCTCAACTTCACAGGGGACCAACTACAATGAGCAGTTCTTC
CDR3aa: CASSTSQGTNYNEQFF

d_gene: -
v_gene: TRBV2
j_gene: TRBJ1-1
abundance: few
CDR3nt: TGTGCCAGCAGTCTGGTTGTCCGATTGAACACTGAAGCTTTCTTT
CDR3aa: CASSLVVRLNTEAFF

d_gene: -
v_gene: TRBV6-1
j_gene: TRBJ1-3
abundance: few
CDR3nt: TGTGCCAGCAGTGAGCACTACTCTGGAAACACCATATATTTT
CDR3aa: CASSEHYSGNTIYF

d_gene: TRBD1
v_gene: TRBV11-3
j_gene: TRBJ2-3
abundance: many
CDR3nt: TGTGCCAGCAGCACGACAGGGGGCCAAGATACGCAGTATTTT
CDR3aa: CASSTTGGQDTQYF

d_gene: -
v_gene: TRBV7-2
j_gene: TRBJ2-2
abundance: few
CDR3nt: TGTGCCAGCAGCTTTGAGCGATCCACCGGGGAGCTGTTTTTT
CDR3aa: CASSFERSTGELFF

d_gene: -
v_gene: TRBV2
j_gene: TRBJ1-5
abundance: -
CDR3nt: TGTGCCAGCAGGGAAGACAGGACGAGCAATCAGCCCCAGCATTTT
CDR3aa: CASREDRTSNQPQHF

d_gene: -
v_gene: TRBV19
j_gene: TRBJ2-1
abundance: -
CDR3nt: TGTGCCAGTAGACTAGTTGTAGGGTCCAATGAGCAGTTCTTC
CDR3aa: CASRLVVGSNEQFF

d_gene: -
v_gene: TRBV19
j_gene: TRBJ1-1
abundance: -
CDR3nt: TGTGCCAGCCAAGTTCAGGGCACGAACACTGAAGCTTTCTTT
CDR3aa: CASQVQGTNTEAFF

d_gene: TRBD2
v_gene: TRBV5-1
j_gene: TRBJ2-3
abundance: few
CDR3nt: TGCGCCAACAGCTCCGGGACTAGCGGGATCGATACGCAGTATTTT
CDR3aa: CANSSGTSGIDTQYF

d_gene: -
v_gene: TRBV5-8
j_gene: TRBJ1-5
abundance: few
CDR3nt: TGTGCCAGCAGCCCCAGGGTTTATAGCAATCAGCCCCAGCATTTT
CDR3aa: CASSPRVYSNQPQHF

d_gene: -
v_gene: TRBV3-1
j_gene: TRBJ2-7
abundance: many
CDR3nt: TGTGCCAGCAGCCAAGCGGTGGAGGGGGCCTCCGAGCAGTACTTC
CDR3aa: CASSQAVEGASEQYF

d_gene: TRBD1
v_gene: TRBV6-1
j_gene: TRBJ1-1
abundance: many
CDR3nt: TGTGCCAGCAGCCGGGACAGGGGAAGCACTGAAGCTTTCTTT
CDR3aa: CASSRDRGSTEAFF

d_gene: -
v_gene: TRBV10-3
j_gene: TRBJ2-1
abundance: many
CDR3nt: TGTGCCATAGGACCAGCGGAAAACAATGAGCAGTTCTTC
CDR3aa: CAIGPAENNEQFF

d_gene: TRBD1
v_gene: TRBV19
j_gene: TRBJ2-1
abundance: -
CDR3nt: TGTGCCAGTAGTTACCGGACAGGTTCGATTTACAATGAGCAGTTCTTC
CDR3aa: CASSYRTGSIYNEQFF

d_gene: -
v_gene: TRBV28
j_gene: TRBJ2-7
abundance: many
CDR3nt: TGTGCCAGCAGTTTAAGTATAGTTTACGAGCAGTACTTC
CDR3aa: CASSLSIVYEQYF

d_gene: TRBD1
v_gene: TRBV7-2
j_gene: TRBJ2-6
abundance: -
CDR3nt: TGTGCCAGCAGCTTAGTTCCACCGGGACAGGGAGGGTCTGGGGCCAACGTCCTGACTTTC
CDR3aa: CASSLVPPGQGGSGANVLTF

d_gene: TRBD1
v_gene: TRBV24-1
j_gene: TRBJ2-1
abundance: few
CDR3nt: TGTGCCGCCGGGACAGGGGTACATGGTGAGCAGTTCTTC
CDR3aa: CAAGTGVHGEQFF

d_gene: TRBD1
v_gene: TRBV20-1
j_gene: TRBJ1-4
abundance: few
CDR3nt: TGCAGTGCGTACGGACAGGGACCCTCTAATGAAAAACTGTTTTTT
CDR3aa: CSAYGQGPSNEKLFF

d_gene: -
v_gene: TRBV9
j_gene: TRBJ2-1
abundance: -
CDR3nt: TGTGCCAGCAGTCTCCGGGGCGACTACAATGAGCAGTTCTTC
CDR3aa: CASSLRGDYNEQFF

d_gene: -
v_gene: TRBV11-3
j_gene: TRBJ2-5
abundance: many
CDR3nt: TGTGCCAGCAGCTTAGCGAGACTCCAAGAGACCCAGTACTTC
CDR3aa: CASSLARLQETQYF

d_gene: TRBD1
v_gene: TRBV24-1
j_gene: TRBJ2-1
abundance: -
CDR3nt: TGTGCCACCAGTGACGCCGGGACAGGGTCCTACAATGAGCAGTTCTTC
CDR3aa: CATSDAGTGSYNEQFF

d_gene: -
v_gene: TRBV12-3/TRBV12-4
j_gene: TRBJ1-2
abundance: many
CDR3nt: TGTGCCAGCAGTTTATGGCAGGGACAAAACTATGGCTACACCTTC
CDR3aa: CASSLWQGQNYGYTF

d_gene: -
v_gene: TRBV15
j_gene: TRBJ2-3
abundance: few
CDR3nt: TGTGCCACCAGCAGAGATGGGGGGAGGATCAGGTCTACAGATACGCAGTATTTT
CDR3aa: CATSRDGGRIRSTDTQYF

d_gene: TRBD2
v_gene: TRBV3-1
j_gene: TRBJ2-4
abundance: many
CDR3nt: TGTGCCAGCAGCCAAGATCCGGGACTAGCGAAAAACATTCAGTACTTC
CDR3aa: CASSQDPGLAKNIQYF

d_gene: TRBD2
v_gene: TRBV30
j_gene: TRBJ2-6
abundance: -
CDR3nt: TGTGCCTGGAGGGGCGGGAGCTCTGGGGCCAACGTCCTGACTTTC
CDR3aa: CAWRGGSSGANVLTF

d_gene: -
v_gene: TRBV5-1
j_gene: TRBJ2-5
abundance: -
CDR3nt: TGCGCCAGCAGCTTAGGCTTAGAGGGAGAGACCCAGTACTTC
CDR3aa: CASSLGLEGETQYF

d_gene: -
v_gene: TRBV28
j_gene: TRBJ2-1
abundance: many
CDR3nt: TGTGCCAGCAGTTTTCCGGGACCCATCTCAGGCAATGAGCAGTTCTTC
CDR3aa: CASSFPGPISGNEQFF

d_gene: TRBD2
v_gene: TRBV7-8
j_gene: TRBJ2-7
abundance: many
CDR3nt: TGTGCCAGCAGCTTAAAGCGGGAGTTAACCTACGAGCAGTACTTC
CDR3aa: CASSLKRELTYEQYF

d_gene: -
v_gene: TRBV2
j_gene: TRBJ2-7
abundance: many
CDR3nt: TGTGCCAGCAGTGAATCCGCGTCCCAAATTCCCTACGAGCAGTACTTC
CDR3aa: CASSESASQIPYEQYF

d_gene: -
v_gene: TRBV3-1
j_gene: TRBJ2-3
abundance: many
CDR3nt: TGTGCCAGCAGCCATGGGACGGGTTCTAGCACAGATACGCAGTATTTT
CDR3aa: CASSHGTGSSTDTQYF

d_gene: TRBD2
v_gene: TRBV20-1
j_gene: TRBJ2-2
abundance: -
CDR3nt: TGCAGTGCCACAGTGGCGGGAGCTAACACCGGGGAGCTGTTTTTT
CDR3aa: CSATVAGANTGELFF

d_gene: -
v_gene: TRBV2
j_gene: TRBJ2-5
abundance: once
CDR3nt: TGTGCCAGCAGCGACTGGGACCTTCCGTACTTC
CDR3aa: CASSDWDLPYF

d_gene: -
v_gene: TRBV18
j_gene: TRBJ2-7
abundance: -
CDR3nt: TGTGCCAGCTCAACAGGGACTCAATACGGGCAGTACTTC
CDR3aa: CASSTGTQYGQYF

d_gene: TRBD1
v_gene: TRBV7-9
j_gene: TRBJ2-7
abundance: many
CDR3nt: TGTGCCAGCAGCCCAGGACAGGAGGTGCAGCAGTACTTC
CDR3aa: CASSPGQEVQQYF

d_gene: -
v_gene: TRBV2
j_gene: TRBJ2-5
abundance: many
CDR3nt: TGTGCCAGCAGTGAACAGCAAGAGACCCAGTACTTC
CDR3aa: CASSEQQETQYF